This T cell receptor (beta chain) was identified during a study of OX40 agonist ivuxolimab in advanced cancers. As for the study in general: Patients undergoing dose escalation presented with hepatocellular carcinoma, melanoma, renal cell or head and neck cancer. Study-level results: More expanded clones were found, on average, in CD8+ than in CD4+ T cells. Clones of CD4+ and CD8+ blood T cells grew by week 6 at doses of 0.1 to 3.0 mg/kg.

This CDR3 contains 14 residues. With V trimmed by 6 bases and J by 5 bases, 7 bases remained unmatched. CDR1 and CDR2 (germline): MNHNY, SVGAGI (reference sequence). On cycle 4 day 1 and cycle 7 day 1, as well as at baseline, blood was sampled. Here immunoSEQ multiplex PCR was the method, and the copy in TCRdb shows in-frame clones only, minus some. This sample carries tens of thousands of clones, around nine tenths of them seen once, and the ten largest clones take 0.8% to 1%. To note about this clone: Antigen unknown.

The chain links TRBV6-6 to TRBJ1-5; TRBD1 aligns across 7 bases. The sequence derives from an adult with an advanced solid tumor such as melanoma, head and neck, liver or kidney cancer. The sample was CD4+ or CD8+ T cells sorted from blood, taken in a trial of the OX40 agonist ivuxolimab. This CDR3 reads CASSLDRDDQPQHF. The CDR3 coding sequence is TGTGCCAGCAGCCTAGACAGGGATGATCAGCCCCAGCATTTT.